The source of this T cell receptor beta chain is a study of CXCR3-negative and CXCR3-positive naive CD8 T cells. The TRB libraries of cDNA were built by UMI-labeled 5' RACE. TCRdb reprocessed the 5' RACE reads and keeps a single row for each CDR3 protein, giving no DNA. The sample's table shows some 28,000 distinct CDR3 sequences. The sequenced sample consisted of memory CD8+ T cells from blood. The receptor's source is a human donor in good health. Some clones in this sample may be carry-over from other donors' samples.

The CDR3 is CASVNWGNQPQHF. V is TRBV19 and J is TRBJ1-5. This CDR3 is built from 13 residues. Germline V CDR1 and CDR2: LNHDA, SQIVND (reference sequence).